This T cell receptor (beta chain) is from a study of blood T cell repertoires in COVID-19 (TCRdb year 2020). In the study overall: Collaborator samples came from the United States, Italy and Spain and covered acute and convalescent phases of COVID-19. A de-identified subject ID, COVID-19 status, age in years and sex were almost always included in the sample metadata. The repertoires were released in a freely available public database intended as a resource for research on the immune response to SARS-CoV-2. The dataset comprised deeply sampled blood TCRbeta repertoires from subjects exposed to, actively infected with, or recovered from COVID-19. HLA class I and class II types, where available, came from metadata supplied by the sample provider rather than from assay-based typing. The material from the prospective study consisted of cDNA or gDNA derived from T cells, B-cell-depleted T cells, or PBMCs. Samples were obtained from the ongoing ImmuneRACE study (first 160 participants) and from over 1,000 subjects provided by 6 global collaborators. Overall study outcomes, separate from this receptor: The amount of clinical and demographic metadata varied by source and participant and was provided uncurated.

TCRbeta CDR3 regions were amplified from genomic DNA by means of the immunoSEQ Assay, a bias-controlled multiplex PCR. The source study handled its data this way. The number of nucleated cells in each sample was estimated by amplification of reference gene primers within the assay. To quantify the absolute abundance of each unique TCRbeta CDR3 rearrangement, sequence reads were collapsed and filtered. Productive Simpson clonality was computed per sample as the square root of Simpson's diversity index over productive rearrangements. The immuneACCESS repertoire file appears here via TCRdb, limited to in-frame rearrangements. These files lack a portion of the clones; in checked studies, under half of the deficit traces to unresolved V genes, and the cause of the others is not known. Clone size and the V and J calls come from that table; the DNA yielded D and trimming. Counted in this sample were 35,000 to 40,000 clones; about 82% of them appeared once. The top ten constitute roughly 5.2% of the sample.

Between the V and J ends, shortened by 2 bases and 10 bases respectively, the junction contains 9 bases. Sequences MNHEY (CDR1) and SVGAGI (CDR2) are obtained from the germline V gene. There are 13 amino acids in the CDR3, from cysteine to phenylalanine inclusive. Only the CDR3 region is kept as DNA, spanning 39 bases read in frame from base 1. Collaborating institutions collected whole blood in K2EDTA tubes following their own protocols. Collaborator samples were shipped for TCRbeta analysis as frozen whole blood, isolated PBMCs, or DNA extracted from either sample type. Points on this clone: Its antigen is not yet known. It has no much larger one-base neighbor in the sample; base qualities were not kept.

The chain employs TRBV6-5 and TRBJ1-6; the D gene is perhaps TRBD1, on 5 matching bases. Sequences were obtained from peripheral blood. The receptor was derived from a man aged 45-65 years with active COVID-19. The CDR3 reads as follows: CASSYGALSPLHF. At the DNA level, the sequence is TGTGCCAGCAGTTACGGGGCGCTGTCACCCCTCCACTTT.